One sample yielded the 28 T cell receptor beta chains listed below, sequenced in a study of T cells in Graves' hyperthyroidism and ophthalmopathy. Amplification of TCR beta CDR3 regions was performed using RNA transcripts as template. The HTBI primer set served for first-round RT-PCR of the TCR CDR3. TCRdb processed the multiplex PCR reads anew with MiXCR; each CDR3 protein has one entry. This sample has about 250,000 distinct CDR3 sequences; almost 25% occur once, and the top ten carry approximately 32%. The sample was blood. These receptors all come from a woman in her forties with Graves' ophthalmopathy.

Here the CDR3 reads CASTKMGQARMNTEAFF. The CDR3 region has the DNA TGTGCCAGCACCAAAATGGGACAGGCACGAATGAACACTGAAGCTTTCTTT. The chain joins TRBV6-2 or TRBV6-3 to TRBJ1-1; 8 positions match TRBD1. The germline V gene has CDR1 MNHEY and CDR2 SVGEGT. This CDR3 is 17 amino acids long. The V segment lost 7 bases and the J segment 0 bases; nucleotides outside the gene matches: 13.

In regard to this clonotype: It may be a read error: a sequence one base away is much more abundant. The gene calls are TRBV6-2 or TRBV6-3 and TRBJ1-5, with a tentative D call TRBD1 (6 bases). CDR3 length: 14 amino acids. The germline V gene has CDR1 MNHEY and CDR2 SVGEGT. The CDR3 is CAISYPQGSQPQHF. The CDR3 DNA sequence: TGTGCCATCAGTTACCCCCAGGGGAGTCAGCCCCAGCATTTT.

This clonotype was found a few times. The rearrangement uses TRBV6-2 or TRBV6-3 and TRBJ2-5; tentative D call: TRBD2 (5 bases). The CDR3 contains 12 residues. CDR1 and CDR2 (germline): MNHEY, SVGEGT. Deletions cut 2 bases from V and 7 bases from J, with 8 bases between. CDR3 coding DNA: TGTGCCAGCAGTTACAGCCGGGGGACCCAGTACTTC. Translation gives CASSYSRGTQYF.

The V and J genes are TRBV5-1 and TRBJ2-7; 10 bases are shared with TRBD1. The CDR3 contains 14 residues. From germline, CDR1 is SGHRS and CDR2 YFSETQ. V gave up 4 bases and J gave up 4 bases; unmatched junction bases: 5. The CDR3, as DNA: TGCGCCAGCAGCGAGACAGGGGGCAGGTACGAGCAGTACTTC. Protein: CASSETGGRYEQYF.

This clonotype was observed many times. The chain recombines TRBV7-8 with TRBJ2-5; 8 bases align to TRBD1. CDR3 length equals 16 residues. Germline values: CDR1 SGHVS, CDR2 FQNEAQ. The J segment lost 4 bases and the V segment lost 1 base, leaving 8 bases of the junction unmatched. The CDR3 is CASSLEQQGVRETQYF. For the CDR3, the DNA is TGTGCCAGCAGCTTAGAACAACAGGGGGTTCGAGAGACCCAGTACTTC.

This clonotype has at least ten counts. The chain is built from TRBV7-9 and TRBJ1-1; no clear D gene. CDR3 size: 13 residues. CDR1 is SEHNR, CDR2 FQNEAQ, per germline (reference sequence). With 3 bases removed from V and 2 bases from J, the gap between germline ends came to 7 bases. CDR3 nucleotide sequence: TGTGCCAGCAGCTTTGGGGATAACACTGAAGCTTTCTTT. This sequence encodes CASSFGDNTEAFF.

This clonotype was picked up many times. This may stem from a read error, because a much larger clone lies one nucleotide away. The V gene is TRBV28, the J gene TRBJ1-1; D gene unclear. CDR3 length: 15 amino acids. Per the germline V gene, CDR1 is MDHEN and CDR2 is SYDVKM. Trimming stripped 2 bases from V and 0 bases from J, with 10 bases between. This CDR3 is CASSLGGPLNTEAFF. DNA of the CDR3: TGTGCCAGCAGTTTAGGCGGTCCGCTGAACACTGAAGCTTTCTTT.

V gene TRBV11-2 combines with J gene TRBJ2-7; TRBD1 or TRBD2 may be the D gene (5 bases each). Trimming took off 1 base at V and 0 bases at J, with 13 bases between the two ends. The CDR3 extends over 16 amino acids. Germline CDR1 SGHAT, CDR2 FQNNGV. This CDR3 is CASSLGVGEISYEQYF. In nucleotides, the CDR3 is TGTGCCAGCAGCTTAGGAGTGGGGGAGATCTCCTACGAGCAGTACTTC.

At least ten counts were recorded for this clonotype. The chain combines TRBV30 with TRBJ1-5, with D unclear. The CDR3 is made up of 15 amino acids. From germline, CDR1 is GTSNPN and CDR2 SVGIG (reference sequence). The ends were cut back, 2 bases at V and 0 bases at J, with 11 bases in the middle. The CDR3 coding sequence is TGTGCCTGGAGTTTAGAGGGATATAGCAATCAGCCCCAGCATTTT. Translated, it gives CAWSLEGYSNQPQHF.

V is TRBV6-2 or TRBV6-3 and J is TRBJ2-7, with D maybe TRBD2 (5 bases). Germline CDR1 and CDR2: MNHEY and SVGEGT. V lost 2 bases and J 2 bases, leaving 7 bases between the germline ends. The CDR3 extends over 13 amino acids. CDR3 DNA sequence: TGTGCCAGCAGTTACAGGGAGACCTACGAGCAGTACTTC. Its protein product is CASSYRETYEQYF.

This chain joins TRBV5-6 and TRBJ1-2, with 9 bases fitting TRBD1. J lost 8 bases, V lost 1 base, and 9 bases had no gene match. The CDR3 consists of 15 residues. Germline CDR1 is SGHDT and CDR2 is YYEEEE. The CDR3 region has the DNA TGTGCCAGCAGCTTGAGGGACAGGGAGCATGAGGGCTACACCTTC. This translates into CASSLRDREHEGYTF. Looking up the rest from reference TRBV5-6 and TRBJ1-2 gives the full variable domain: DAGVTQSPTHLIKTRGQQVTLRCSPKSGHDTVSWYQQALGQGPQFIFQYYEEEERQRGNFPDRFSGHQFPNYSSELNVNALLLGDSALYLCASSLRDREHEGYTFGSGTRLTVV.

Many counts were recorded for this clonotype. The CDR3 protein is CASTGHYEQYF. The CDR3 bases are TGTGCCAGCACAGGGCACTACGAGCAGTACTTC. This chain connects TRBV6-5 to TRBJ2-7, with D possibly matching TRBD1 (5 bases). V was pared by 7 bases and J by 3 bases, with 7 bases between. Germline assignment: CDR1 MNHEY and CDR2 SVGAGI. The CDR3 runs to 11 residues.

At least ten counts were recorded for this clonotype. The CDR3 nucleotides read TGTGCCAGCAGTTTAGGGTACGGCGCCGACTCCTACGAGCAGTACTTC. Protein: CASSLGYGADSYEQYF. J is TRBJ2-7 and V is TRBV28; no clear D gene. V was clipped by 2 bases and J by 0 bases, with 14 bases between them. CDR1 and CDR2 (germline): MDHEN, SYDVKM. The CDR3 extends over 16 amino acids. Combining the CDR3 with reference TRBV28 and TRBJ2-7 gives the whole variable domain DVKVTQSSRYLVKRTGEKVFLECVQDMDHENMFWYRQDPGLGLRLIYFSYDVKMKEKGDIPEGYSVSREKKERFSLILESASTNQTSMYLCASSLGYGADSYEQYFGPGTRLTVT.

The CDR3: CASSYSWSSGFQETQYF. For the CDR3, the DNA is TGTGCCAGCAGTTACTCGTGGTCTAGCGGGTTCCAAGAGACCCAGTACTTC. The chain uses TRBV6-2 or TRBV6-3 and TRBJ2-5; 8 bases fit TRBD2. The germline CDR1 and CDR2 sequences are MNHEY and SVGEGT. The CDR3 sequence is 17 residues long. The V segment lost 0 bases and the J segment 1 base; nucleotides outside the gene matches: 7.

This clonotype was seen repeatedly, ten times or more. The J gene is TRBJ2-5, the V gene TRBV7-9, with 9 bases fitting TRBD1. V lost 1 base, J lost 4 bases, and 7 bases stayed unmatched. This CDR3 comprises 16 residues. In germline, CDR1 is SEHNR, CDR2 FQNEAQ (reference sequence). CDR3 residues: CASSLGGQGKSETQYF. CDR3 bases: TGTGCCAGCAGCTTAGGCGGACAGGGGAAATCAGAGACCCAGTACTTC.

This chain connects TRBV7-8 to TRBJ2-7; 10 bases fit TRBD2. Germline values: CDR1 SGHVS, CDR2 FQNEAQ. The V and J ends lost 2 bases and 6 bases, in that order; junction bases with no gene match: 7. This CDR3 region has 15 residues. CDR3 in DNA: TGTGCCAGCAGCTTAACGGTTCTAGCGGGAGTCGAGCAGTACTTC. It codes for CASSLTVLAGVEQYF.

This clonotype was seen repeatedly, ten times or more. The chain combines TRBV19 with TRBJ1-5, with a possible D match to TRBD1 (6 bases). V lost 4 bases and J 3 bases, leaving 13 bases between the germline ends. Per the germline V gene, CDR1 is LNHDA and CDR2 is SQIVND (reference sequence). This CDR3 has 15 amino acids. CDR3 sequence: CASSRTDSFNQPQHF. CDR3 bases: TGTGCCAGTAGTAGAACGGACAGCTTCAATCAGCCCCAGCATTTT.

This clonotype was seen ten or more times. V gene TRBV20-1 combines with J gene TRBJ2-5, with 9 positions matching TRBD1. J lost 5 bases, V lost 3 bases, and 7 bases had no gene match. The CDR3 has 14 residues. Germline loops: CDR1 DFQATT, CDR2 SNEGSKA (reference sequence). The CDR3 sequence is CSASPTGGLETQYF. In nucleotides, the CDR3 is TGCAGTGCTAGCCCGACAGGGGGATTGGAGACCCAGTACTTC.

V usage is TRBV6-1 and J usage is TRBJ2-7; TRBD2 agrees at 10 bases. Germline values: CDR1 MNHNS, CDR2 SASEGT. The CDR3 runs to 14 residues. V lost 8 bases, J lost 6 bases, and 10 bases stayed unmatched. The DNA of the CDR3 is TGTGCCAGCGGTGTCACTAGCGGGACCTCCGAGCAGTACTTC. This sequence encodes CASGVTSGTSEQYF.

The chain employs TRBV6-1 and TRBJ2-7; weak D call: TRBD1 (5 bases). The ends were cut back, 1 base at V and 5 bases at J, with 9 bases in the middle. Germline V lookup: CDR1 MNHNS, CDR2 SASEGT. The CDR3 spans 13 residues. In nucleotides, the CDR3 is TGTGCCAGCAGTGAAGTACCAGGGAACGAGCAGTACTTC. Its protein product is CASSEVPGNEQYF.

This clonotype was counted at least ten times. The chain has TRBV29-1 and TRBJ1-2, with unresolved D. The CDR3 spans 12 residues. Germline CDR1 reads SQVTM; CDR2 reads ANQGSEA. With 0 bases removed from V and 4 bases from J, the gap between germline ends came to 6 bases. CDR3 nucleotide sequence: TGCAGCGTTGAAGATGAAGGCTATGGCTACACCTTC. Its protein product is CSVEDEGYGYTF.

This clonotype was seen at least ten times. The chain has TRBV20-1 and TRBJ1-5; D is perhaps TRBD1 (5 bases). Between the trimmed V and J ends, which lost 4 bases and 10 bases, there was a span of 17 bases. Per the germline V gene, CDR1 is DFQATT and CDR2 is SNEGSKA (reference sequence). The CDR3 loop spans 13 amino acids. As DNA, the CDR3 is TGCAGTGCTATAACAGGTGCGGATGATCCCCAGCATTTT. Its translation: CSAITGADDPQHF.

This clonotype was counted between two and nine times. In nucleotides, the CDR3 is TGTGCCAGCACCCGGACAGGGCCGCAGAACACTGAAGCTTTCTTT. Protein sequence: CASTRTGPQNTEAFF. The V and J genes are TRBV6-1 and TRBJ1-1, with 8 positions matching TRBD1. Per the germline V gene, CDR1 is MNHNS and CDR2 is SASEGT. The CDR3 extends over 15 amino acids. The trim removed 7 bases at V and 1 base at J, leaving 8 bases unmatched.

On this clonotype itself: This may arise from a read error, as a much more abundant clone is one base away. Given the absence of the conserved phenylalanine or tryptophan at the CDR3 end, a read error is likely. The chain employs TRBV28 and TRBJ1-1, with D maybe TRBD1 (5 bases). The CDR3 consists of 15 residues. Germline-derived CDR1 and CDR2 are MDHEN and SYDVKM. Trimming stripped 6 bases from V and 1 base from J, with 15 bases between. CDR3 in amino acids: CASRLGRTTNTEAFI. CDR3 DNA sequence: TGTGCCAGCAGGTTGGGGAGGACAACGAACACTGAAGCTTTCATT.

The table lists this clonotype with many counts. The V gene is TRBV30, the J gene TRBJ2-2, with no clear D. Between the trimmed V and J ends, which lost 0 bases and 4 bases, there was a span of 9 bases. The germline V gene has CDR1 GTSNPN and CDR2 SVGIG (reference sequence). This CDR3 has 14 amino acids. This chain's CDR3 is CAWSVSDVTGELFF. The CDR3 region has the DNA TGTGCCTGGAGTGTGTCAGACGTCACCGGGGAGCTGTTTTTT.

This clonotype was counted many times. The genes are TRBV28 and TRBJ2-7, with 9 bases that match TRBD2. J was trimmed by 4 bases and V by 6 bases; bases with no gene match: 13. Germline assignment: CDR1 MDHEN and CDR2 SYDVKM. This CDR3 contains 16 residues. Written as DNA, the CDR3 is TGTGCCAGCAGCCCTATTTTTAGCGGGAGAACGTACGAGCAGTACTTC. It encodes CASSPIFSGRTYEQYF. Based on the CDR3 plus reference TRBV28 and TRBJ2-7, the full variable domain is DVKVTQSSRYLVKRTGEKVFLECVQDMDHENMFWYRQDPGLGLRLIYFSYDVKMKEKGDIPEGYSVSREKKERFSLILESASTNQTSMYLCASSPIFSGRTYEQYFGPGTRLTVT.

At least ten counts were recorded for this clonotype. CDR3: CASRIQGGPEAFF. CDR3 nucleotide sequence: TGTGCCAGCAGGATACAGGGAGGGCCTGAAGCTTTCTTT. V is TRBV28 and J is TRBJ1-1, with a weak D call TRBD1 (6 bases). Trimming cost V 6 bases and J 6 bases, with 14 bases left between them. Germline V gene lookup returns CDR1 MDHEN and CDR2 SYDVKM. This CDR3 is 13 amino acids long. The complete variable domain, with remaining parts taken from reference TRBV28 and TRBJ1-1, reads DVKVTQSSRYLVKRTGEKVFLECVQDMDHENMFWYRQDPGLGLRLIYFSYDVKMKEKGDIPEGYSVSREKKERFSLILESASTNQTSMYLCASRIQGGPEAFFGQGTRLTVV.

The V gene is TRBV6-2 or TRBV6-3, the J gene TRBJ2-2, with 7 bases aligning to TRBD2. CDR3 size: 15 residues. The germline CDR1 and CDR2 sequences are MNHEY and SVGEGT. Trimming removed 2 bases from V and 7 bases from J; junction bases left unmatched: 7. The CDR3 reads CASSYPGREIGELFF. The CDR3 DNA follows: TGTGCCAGCAGTTACCCGGGGAGGGAAATCGGGGAGCTGTTTTTT.